This T cell receptor (beta chain) appears in the sequencing data of a study of T cell repertoires in cytomegalovirus infection. A few counts support this clonotype. No antigen is known for it. From germline, CDR1 is LGHDT and CDR2 YNNKEL (reference sequence). After removal of 7 bases from V and 6 bases from J, the junction contained 8 bases not matched to a gene. The CDR3 consists of 16 residues. TCRdb re-called the reads through MiXCR, storing one row per CDR3 protein. The data contain hundreds of thousands of distinct CDR3 sequences, around a third of them singletons. The genes are TRBV3-1 and TRBJ2-2, with TRBD2 identical over 13 bases. The sequencing used cultured PBMCs, collected from culture after CMV antigen stimulation. This clonotype was obtained from a human donor in good health (CMV status not recorded). Some clones in this sample may be carry-over from other donors' samples. The CDR3 DNA reads as TGTGCCAGCACTTCAAGACTAGCGGGAGGTGCCGGGGAGCTGTTTTTT. It specifies CASTSRLAGGAGELFF.